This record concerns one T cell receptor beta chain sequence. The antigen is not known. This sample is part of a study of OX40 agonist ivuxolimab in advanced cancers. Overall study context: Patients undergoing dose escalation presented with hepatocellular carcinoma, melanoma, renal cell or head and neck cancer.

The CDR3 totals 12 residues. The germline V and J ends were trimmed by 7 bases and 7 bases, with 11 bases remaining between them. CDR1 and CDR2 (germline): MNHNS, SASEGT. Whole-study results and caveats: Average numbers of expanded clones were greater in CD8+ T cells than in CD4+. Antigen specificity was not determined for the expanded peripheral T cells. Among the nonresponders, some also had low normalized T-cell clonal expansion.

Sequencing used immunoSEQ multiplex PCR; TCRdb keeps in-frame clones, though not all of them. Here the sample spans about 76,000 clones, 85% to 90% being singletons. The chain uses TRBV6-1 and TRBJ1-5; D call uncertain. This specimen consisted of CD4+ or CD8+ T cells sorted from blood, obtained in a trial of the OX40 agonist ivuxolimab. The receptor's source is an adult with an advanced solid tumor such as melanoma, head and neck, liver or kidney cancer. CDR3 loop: CASMLGGQPQHF. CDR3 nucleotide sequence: TGTGCCAGCATGCTAGGAGGCCAGCCCCAGCATTTT.